This T cell receptor (beta chain) was recorded in a study of CXCR3-negative and CXCR3-positive naive CD8 T cells. Study-level points and caveats: Similarly elevated diversity marked both naive subsets, with memory CD8+ cells showing far lower diversity. Most assays were run on fresh PBMCs (CXCR3 expression partially decreased after cryopreservation). CXCR3-negative and CXCR3-positive naive cells shared comparable TRBV-TRBJ usage, but memory cells did not.

Sorting was done in triplicate for each CD8+ T cell subset (300,000 cells each). Turning to this clonotype: Antigen unknown.

This CDR3 spans 17 amino acids. Germline V gene data show CDR1 as SGHVS and CDR2 as FNYEAQ. Through 5' RACE with UMI labels, the TRB cDNA libraries were prepared. TCRdb reprocessed the 5' RACE reads and stores each CDR3 protein as one record, lacking DNA. This table lists about 50,000 distinct CDR3 sequences. The receptor was isolated from a human donor in good health. Some clones in this sample may be carry-over from other donors' samples. The sample comprised naive CXCR3- CD8+ T cells from blood. Subset here: CD45RO-CCR7+CD27+CD95- naive CD8+ T cells lacking CXCR3 (TNR3-). This chain links TRBV7-6 with TRBJ2-5; without DNA, the TCRdb call of TRBD2 cannot be checked. The CDR3 sequence: CASSLVVAGANQETQYF.